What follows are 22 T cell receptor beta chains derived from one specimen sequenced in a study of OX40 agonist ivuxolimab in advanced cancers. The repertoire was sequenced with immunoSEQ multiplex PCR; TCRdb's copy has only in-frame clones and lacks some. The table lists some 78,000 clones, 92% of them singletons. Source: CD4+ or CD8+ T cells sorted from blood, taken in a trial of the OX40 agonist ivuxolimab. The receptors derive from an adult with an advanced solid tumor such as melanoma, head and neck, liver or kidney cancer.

The CDR3 here is CATSRTGAQVYGYTF. The CDR3 DNA reads as TGTGCCACCAGCAGGACAGGGGCGCAGGTCTATGGCTACACCTTC. The V call is TRBV15, the J call TRBJ1-2; TRBD1 aligns across 8 bases. Germline CDR1 and CDR2: LNHNV and YYDKDF (reference sequence). This CDR3 has 15 residues. Unmatched junction bases numbered 7, after V lost 3 bases and J lost 4 bases.

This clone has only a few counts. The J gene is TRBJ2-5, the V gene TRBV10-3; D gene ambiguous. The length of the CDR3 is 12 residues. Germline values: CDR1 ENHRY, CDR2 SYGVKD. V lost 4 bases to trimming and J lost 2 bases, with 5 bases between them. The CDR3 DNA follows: TGTGCCATCAGTGGAGTACAAGAGACCCAGTACTTC. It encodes CAISGVQETQYF.

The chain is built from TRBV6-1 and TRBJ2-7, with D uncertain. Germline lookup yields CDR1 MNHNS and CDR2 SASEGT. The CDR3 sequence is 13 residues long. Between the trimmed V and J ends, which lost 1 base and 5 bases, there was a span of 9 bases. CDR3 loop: CASSEVQFDEQYF. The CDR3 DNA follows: TGTGCCAGCAGTGAAGTCCAGTTTGACGAGCAGTACTTC.

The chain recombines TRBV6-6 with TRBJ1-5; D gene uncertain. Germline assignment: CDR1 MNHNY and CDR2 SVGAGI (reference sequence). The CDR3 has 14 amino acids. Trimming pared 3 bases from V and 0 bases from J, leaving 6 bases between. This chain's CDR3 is CASSYDHSNQPQHF. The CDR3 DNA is TGTGCCAGCAGTTATGACCATAGCAATCAGCCCCAGCATTTT.

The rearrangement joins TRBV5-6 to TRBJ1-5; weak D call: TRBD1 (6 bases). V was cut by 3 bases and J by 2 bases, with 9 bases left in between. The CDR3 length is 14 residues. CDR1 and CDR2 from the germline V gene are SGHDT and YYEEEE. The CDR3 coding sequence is TGTGCCAGCAGCTGGGGACATCGCAATCAGCCCCAGCATTTT. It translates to CASSWGHRNQPQHF.

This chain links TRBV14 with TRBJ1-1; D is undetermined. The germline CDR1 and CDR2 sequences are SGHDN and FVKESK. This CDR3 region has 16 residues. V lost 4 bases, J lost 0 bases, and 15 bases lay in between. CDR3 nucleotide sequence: TGTGCCAGCAGCCTAGGAACACAGCCCATGAACACTGAAGCTTTCTTT. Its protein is CASSLGTQPMNTEAFF.

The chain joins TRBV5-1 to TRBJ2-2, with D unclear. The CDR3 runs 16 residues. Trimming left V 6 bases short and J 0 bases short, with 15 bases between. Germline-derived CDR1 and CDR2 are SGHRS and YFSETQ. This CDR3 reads CASTLMGQANTGELFF. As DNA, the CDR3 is TGCGCCAGCACCTTAATGGGCCAAGCGAACACCGGGGAGCTGTTTTTT.

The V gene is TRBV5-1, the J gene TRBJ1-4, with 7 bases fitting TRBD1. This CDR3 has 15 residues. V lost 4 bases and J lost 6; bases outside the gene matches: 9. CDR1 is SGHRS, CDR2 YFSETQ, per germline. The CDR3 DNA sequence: TGCGCCAGCAGCCAACCTGACAGGGCGGATGAAAAACTGTTTTTT. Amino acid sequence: CASSQPDRADEKLFF. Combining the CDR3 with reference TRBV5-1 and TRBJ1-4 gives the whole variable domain KAGVTQTPRYLIKTRGQQVTLSCSPISGHRSVSWYQQTPGQGLQFLFEYFSETQRNKGNFPGRFSGRQFSNSRSEMNVSTLELGDSALYLCASSQPDRADEKLFFGSGTQLSVL.

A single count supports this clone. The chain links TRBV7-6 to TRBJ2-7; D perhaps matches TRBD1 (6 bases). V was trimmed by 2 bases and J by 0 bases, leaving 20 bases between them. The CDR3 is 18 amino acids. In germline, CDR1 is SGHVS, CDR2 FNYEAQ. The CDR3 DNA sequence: TGTGCCAGCAGCTTATTCCCGCCAGGGGCCTCAAACTCCTACGAGCAGTACTTC. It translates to CASSLFPPGASNSYEQYF.

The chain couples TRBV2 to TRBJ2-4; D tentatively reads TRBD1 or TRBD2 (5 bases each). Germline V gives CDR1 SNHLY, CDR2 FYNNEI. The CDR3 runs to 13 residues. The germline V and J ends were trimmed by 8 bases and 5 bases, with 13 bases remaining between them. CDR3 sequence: CASVGETQNIQYF. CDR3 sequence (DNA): TGTGCCAGCGTGGGGGAGACACAAAACATTCAGTACTTC.

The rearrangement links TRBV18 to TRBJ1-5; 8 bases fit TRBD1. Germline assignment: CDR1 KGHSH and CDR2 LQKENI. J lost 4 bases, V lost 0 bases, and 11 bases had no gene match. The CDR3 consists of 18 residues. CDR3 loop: CASSPPGGTGISNQPQHF. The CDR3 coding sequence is TGTGCCAGCTCACCACCCGGCGGGACAGGCATATCTAATCAGCCCCAGCATTTT.

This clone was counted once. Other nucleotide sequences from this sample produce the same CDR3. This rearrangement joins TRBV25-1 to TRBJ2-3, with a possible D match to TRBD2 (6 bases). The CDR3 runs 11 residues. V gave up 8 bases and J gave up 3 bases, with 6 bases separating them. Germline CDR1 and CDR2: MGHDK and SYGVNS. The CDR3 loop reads CASGGTDTQYF. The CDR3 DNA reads TGTGCCAGCGGAGGGACAGATACGCAGTATTTT. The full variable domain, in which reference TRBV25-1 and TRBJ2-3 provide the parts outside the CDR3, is EADIYQTPRYLVIGTGKKITLECSQTMGHDKMYWYQQDPGMELHLIHYSYGVNSTEKGDLSSESTVSRIRTEHFPLTLESARPSHTSQYLCASGGTDTQYFGPGTRLTVL.

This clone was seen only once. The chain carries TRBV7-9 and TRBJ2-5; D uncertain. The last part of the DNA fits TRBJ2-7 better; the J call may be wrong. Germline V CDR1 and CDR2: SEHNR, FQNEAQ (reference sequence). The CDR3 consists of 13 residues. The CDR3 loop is CASSFGIVYEQYF. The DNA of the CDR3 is TGTGCCAGCAGCTTTGGCATTGTTTACGAGCAGTACTTC.

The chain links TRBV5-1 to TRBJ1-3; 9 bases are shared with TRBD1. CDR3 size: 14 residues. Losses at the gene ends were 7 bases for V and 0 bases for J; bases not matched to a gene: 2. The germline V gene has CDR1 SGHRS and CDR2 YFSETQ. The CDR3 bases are TGCGCCAGCGGACAGGGGAGCTCTGGAAACACCATATATTTT. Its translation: CASGQGSSGNTIYF.

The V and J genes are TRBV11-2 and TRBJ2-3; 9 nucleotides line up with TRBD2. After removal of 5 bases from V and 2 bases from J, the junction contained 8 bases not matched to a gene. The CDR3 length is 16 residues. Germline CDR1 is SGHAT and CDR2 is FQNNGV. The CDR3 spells CASSPRLAALTDTQYF. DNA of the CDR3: TGTGCCAGCAGCCCTAGACTAGCGGCCCTCACAGATACGCAGTATTTT.

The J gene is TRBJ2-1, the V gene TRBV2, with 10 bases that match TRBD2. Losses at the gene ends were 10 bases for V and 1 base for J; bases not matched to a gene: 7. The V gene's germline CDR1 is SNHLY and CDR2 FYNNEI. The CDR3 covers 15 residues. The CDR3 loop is CATSPSGSSYNEQFF. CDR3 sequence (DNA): TGTGCCACCAGCCCTAGCGGGAGTTCCTACAATGAGCAGTTCTTC.

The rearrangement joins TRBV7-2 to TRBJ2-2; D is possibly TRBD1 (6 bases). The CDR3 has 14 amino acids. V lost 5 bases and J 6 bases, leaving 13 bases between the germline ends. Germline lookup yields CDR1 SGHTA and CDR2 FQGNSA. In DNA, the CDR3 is TGTGCCAGCAGCACACAGGGTAGTGCCGGGGAGCTGTTTTTT. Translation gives CASSTQGSAGELFF.

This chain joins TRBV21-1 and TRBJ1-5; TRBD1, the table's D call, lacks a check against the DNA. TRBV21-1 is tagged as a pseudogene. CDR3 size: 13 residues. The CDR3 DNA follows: TGTGCCACCTACAGGGCGACCAATCAGCCCCAGCATTTT. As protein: CATYRATNQPQHF.

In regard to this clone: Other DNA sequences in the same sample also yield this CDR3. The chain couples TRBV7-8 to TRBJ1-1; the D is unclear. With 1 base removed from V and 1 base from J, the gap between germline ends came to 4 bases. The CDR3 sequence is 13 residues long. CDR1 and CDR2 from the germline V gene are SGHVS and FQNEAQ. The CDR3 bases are TGTGCCAGCAGCTTAGGAAGGAACACTGAAGCTTTCTTT. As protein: CASSLGRNTEAFF.

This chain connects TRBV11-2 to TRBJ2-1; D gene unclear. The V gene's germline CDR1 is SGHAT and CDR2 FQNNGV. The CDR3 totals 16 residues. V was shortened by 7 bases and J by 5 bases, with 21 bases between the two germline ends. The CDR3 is CASTHRWTTSNNEQFF. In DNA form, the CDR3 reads TGTGCCAGCACCCACCGTTGGACCACGTCAAACAATGAGCAGTTCTTC.

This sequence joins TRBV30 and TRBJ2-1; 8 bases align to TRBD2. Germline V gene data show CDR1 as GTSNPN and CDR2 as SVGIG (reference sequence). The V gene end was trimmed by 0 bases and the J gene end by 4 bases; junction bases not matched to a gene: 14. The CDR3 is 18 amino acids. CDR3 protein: CAWSVSTRLGGGYNEQFF. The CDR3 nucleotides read TGTGCCTGGAGTGTATCCACCCGACTCGGGGGGGGTTACAATGAGCAGTTCTTC.

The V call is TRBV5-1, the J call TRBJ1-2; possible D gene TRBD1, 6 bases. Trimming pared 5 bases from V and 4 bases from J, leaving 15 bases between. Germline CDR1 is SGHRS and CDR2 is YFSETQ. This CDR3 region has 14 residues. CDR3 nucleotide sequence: TGCGCCAGCAGATTAACAGGGCTGGTCTATGGCTACACCTTC. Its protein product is CASRLTGLVYGYTF. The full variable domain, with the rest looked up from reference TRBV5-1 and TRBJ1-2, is KAGVTQTPRYLIKTRGQQVTLSCSPISGHRSVSWYQQTPGQGLQFLFEYFSETQRNKGNFPGRFSGRQFSNSRSEMNVSTLELGDSALYLCASRLTGLVYGYTFGSGTRLTVV.